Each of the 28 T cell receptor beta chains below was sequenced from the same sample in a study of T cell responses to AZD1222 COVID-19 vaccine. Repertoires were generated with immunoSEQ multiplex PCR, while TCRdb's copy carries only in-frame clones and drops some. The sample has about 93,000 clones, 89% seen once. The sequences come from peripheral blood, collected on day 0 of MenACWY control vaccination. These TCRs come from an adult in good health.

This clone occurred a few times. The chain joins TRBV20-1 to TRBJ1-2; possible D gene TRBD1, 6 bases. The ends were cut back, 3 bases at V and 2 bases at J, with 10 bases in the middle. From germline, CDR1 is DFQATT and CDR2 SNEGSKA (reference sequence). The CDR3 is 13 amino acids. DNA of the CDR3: TGCAGTGCTAGTGGGCAGGGGAACTATGGCTACACCTTC. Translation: CSASGQGNYGYTF.

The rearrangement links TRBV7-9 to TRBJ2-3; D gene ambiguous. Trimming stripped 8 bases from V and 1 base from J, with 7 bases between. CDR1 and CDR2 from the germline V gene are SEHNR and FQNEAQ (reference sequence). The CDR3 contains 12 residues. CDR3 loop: CASRSGTDTQYF. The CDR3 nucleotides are TGTGCCAGCCGATCCGGCACAGATACGCAGTATTTT.

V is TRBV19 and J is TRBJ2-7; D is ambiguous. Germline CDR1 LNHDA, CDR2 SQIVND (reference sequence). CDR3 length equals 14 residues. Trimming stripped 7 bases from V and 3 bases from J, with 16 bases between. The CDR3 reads CASTPSPGHYEQYF. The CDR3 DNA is TGTGCCAGTACCCCGTCCCCGGGTCACTACGAGCAGTACTTC.

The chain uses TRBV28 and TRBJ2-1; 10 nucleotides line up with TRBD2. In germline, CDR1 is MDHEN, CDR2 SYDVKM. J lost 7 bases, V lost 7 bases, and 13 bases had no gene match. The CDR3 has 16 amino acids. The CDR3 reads CASTSGGPARGNEQFF. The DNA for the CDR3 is TGTGCCAGCACTAGCGGGGGCCCCGCCCGGGGGAATGAGCAGTTCTTC.

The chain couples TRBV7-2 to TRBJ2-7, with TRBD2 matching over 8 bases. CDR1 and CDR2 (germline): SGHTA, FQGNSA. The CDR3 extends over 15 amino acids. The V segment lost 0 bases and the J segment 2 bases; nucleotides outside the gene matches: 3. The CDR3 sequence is CASSLAGGGPYEQYF. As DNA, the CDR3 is TGTGCCAGCAGCTTAGCGGGCGGGGGGCCCTACGAGCAGTACTTC.

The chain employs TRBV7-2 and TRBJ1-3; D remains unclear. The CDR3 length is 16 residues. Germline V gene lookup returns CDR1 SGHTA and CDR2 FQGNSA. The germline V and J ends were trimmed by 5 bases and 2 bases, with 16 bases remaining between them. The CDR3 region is CASSILNHGPGNTIYF. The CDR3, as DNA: TGTGCCAGCAGCATACTGAACCACGGGCCTGGAAACACCATATATTTT.

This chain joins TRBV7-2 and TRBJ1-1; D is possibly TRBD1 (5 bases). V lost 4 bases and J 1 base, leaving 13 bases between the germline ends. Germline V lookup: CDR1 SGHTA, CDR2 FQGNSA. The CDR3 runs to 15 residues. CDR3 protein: CASSSEYTGNTEAFF. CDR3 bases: TGTGCCAGCAGCTCAGAATATACAGGGAACACTGAAGCTTTCTTT.

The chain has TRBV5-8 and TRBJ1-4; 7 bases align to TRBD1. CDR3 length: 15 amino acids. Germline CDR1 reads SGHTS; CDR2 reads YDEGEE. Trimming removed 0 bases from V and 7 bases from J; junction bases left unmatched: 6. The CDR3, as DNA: TGTGCCAGCAGCTTGGTGAGGGGGACAGTTGAAAAACTGTTTTTT. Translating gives CASSLVRGTVEKLFF.

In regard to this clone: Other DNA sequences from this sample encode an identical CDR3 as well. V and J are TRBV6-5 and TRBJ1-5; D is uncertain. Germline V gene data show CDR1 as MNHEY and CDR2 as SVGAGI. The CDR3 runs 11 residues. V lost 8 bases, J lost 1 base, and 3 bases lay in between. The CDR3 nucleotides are TGTGCCAGCGGCAGCAATCAGCCCCAGCATTTT. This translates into CASGSNQPQHF.

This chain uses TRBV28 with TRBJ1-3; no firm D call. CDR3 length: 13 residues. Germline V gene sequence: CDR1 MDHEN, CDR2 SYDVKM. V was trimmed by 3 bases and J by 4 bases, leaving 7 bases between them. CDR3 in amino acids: CASSFGTGNTIYF. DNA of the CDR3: TGTGCCAGCAGTTTCGGTACAGGAAACACCATATATTTT.

The DNA for the CDR3 is TGTGCCAGCAGCCAGTTTGGAGGGGATACGCAGTATTTT. It is translated as CASSQFGGDTQYF. The chain links TRBV3-1 (or the pseudogene TRBV3-2) to TRBJ2-3; D might be TRBD2 (6 bases). Germline V gene sequence: CDR1 LGHDT, CDR2 YNNKEL (reference sequence). The CDR3 totals 13 residues. Trimming took off 3 bases at V and 6 bases at J, with 10 bases between the two ends.

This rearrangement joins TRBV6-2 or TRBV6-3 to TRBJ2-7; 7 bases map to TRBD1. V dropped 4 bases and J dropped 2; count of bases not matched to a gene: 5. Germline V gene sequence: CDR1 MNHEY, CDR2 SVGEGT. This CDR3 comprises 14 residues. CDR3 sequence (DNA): TGTGCCAGCAGTTCGTCGACAGGGACCTACGAGCAGTACTTC. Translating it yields CASSSSTGTYEQYF.

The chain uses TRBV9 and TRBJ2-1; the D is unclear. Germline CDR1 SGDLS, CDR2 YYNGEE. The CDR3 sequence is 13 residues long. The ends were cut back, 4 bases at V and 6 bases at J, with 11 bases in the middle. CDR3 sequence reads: CASSNRIVNEQFF. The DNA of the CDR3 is TGTGCCAGCAGCAACCGTATCGTCAATGAGCAGTTCTTC. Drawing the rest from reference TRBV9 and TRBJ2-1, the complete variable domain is DSGVTQTPKHLITATGQRVTLRCSPRSGDLSVYWYQQSLDQGLQFLIQYYNGEERAKGNILERFSAQQFPDLHSELNLSSLELGDSALYFCASSNRIVNEQFFGPGTRLTVL.

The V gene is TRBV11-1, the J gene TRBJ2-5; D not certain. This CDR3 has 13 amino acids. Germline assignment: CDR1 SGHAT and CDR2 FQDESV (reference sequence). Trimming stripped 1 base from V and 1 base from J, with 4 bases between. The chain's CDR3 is CASSLGPQETQYF. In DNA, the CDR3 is TGTGCCAGCAGCTTAGGGCCCCAAGAGACCCAGTACTTC. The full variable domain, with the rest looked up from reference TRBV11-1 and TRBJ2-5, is EAEVAQSPRYKITEKSQAVAFWCDPISGHATLYWYRQILGQGPELLVQFQDESVVDDSQLPKDRFSAERLKGVDSTLKIQPAELGDSAMYLCASSLGPQETQYFGPGTRLLVL.

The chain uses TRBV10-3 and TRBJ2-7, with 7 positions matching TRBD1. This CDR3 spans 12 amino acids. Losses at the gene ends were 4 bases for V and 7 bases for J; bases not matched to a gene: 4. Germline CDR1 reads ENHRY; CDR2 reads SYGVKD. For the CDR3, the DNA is TGTGCCATCAGTGGGACAGGCCGGGAGCAGTACTTC. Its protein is CAISGTGREQYF.

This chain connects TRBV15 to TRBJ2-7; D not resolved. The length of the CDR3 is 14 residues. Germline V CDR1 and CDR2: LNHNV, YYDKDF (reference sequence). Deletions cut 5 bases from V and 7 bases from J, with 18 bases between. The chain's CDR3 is CATSPGSPLREQYF. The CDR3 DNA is TGTGCCACCAGCCCGGGCAGCCCTCTACGTGAGCAGTACTTC. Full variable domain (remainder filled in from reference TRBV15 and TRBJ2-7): DAMVIQNPRYQVTQFGKPVTLSCSQTLNHNVMYWYQQKSSQAPKLLFHYYDKDFNNEADTPDNFQSRRPNTSFCFLDIRSPGLGDTAMYLCATSPGSPLREQYFGPGTRLTVT.

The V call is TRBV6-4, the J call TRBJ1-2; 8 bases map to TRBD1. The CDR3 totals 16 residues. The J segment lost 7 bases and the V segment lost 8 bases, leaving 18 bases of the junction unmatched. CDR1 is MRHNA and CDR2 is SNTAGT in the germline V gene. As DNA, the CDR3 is TGTGCCAGCCACCTAGGACAGGGCAACACCCCGCCTGGCTACACCTTC. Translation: CASHLGQGNTPPGYTF.

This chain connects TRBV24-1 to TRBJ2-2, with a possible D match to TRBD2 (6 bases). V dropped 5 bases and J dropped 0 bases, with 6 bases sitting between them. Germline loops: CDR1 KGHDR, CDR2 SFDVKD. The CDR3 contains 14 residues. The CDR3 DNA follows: TGTGCCACCAGTGGGGGGGCGAACACCGGGGAGCTGTTTTTT. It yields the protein CATSGGANTGELFF.

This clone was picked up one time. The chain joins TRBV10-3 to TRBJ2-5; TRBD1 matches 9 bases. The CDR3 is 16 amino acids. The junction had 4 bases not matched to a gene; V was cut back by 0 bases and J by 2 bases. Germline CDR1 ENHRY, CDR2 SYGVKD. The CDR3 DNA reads TGTGCCATCAGTGAGTCAGCAGGGACAGGGCAAGAGACCCAGTACTTC. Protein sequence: CAISESAGTGQETQYF.

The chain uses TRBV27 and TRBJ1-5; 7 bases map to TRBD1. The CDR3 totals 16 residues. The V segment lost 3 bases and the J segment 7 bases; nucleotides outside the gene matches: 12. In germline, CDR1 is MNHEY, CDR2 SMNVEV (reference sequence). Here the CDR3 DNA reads TGTGCCAGCAGTTTCGCGGGTTTGAGGGGGCCACAGCCCCAGCATTTT. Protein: CASSFAGLRGPQPQHF.

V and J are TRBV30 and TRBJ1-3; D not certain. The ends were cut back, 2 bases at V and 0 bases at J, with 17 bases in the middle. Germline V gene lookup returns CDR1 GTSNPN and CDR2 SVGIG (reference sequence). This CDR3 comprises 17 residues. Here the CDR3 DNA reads TGTGCCTGGAGTCCCTTAGGGCAGCCGATCTCTGGAAACACCATATATTTT. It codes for CAWSPLGQPISGNTIYF.

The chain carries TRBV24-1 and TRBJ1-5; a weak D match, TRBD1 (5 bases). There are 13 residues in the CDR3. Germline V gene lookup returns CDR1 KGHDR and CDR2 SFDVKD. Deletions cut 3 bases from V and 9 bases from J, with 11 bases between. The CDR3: CATSDGGLGPQHF. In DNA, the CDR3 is TGTGCCACCAGTGATGGGGGGTTGGGGCCCCAGCATTTT.

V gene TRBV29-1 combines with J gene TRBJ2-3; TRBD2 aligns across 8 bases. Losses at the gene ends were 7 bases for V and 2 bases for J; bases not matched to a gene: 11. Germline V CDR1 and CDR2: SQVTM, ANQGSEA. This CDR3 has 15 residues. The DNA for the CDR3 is TGCAGCGCTGACGGCGCTAGCGGGCTCACAGATACGCAGTATTTT. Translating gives CSADGASGLTDTQYF.

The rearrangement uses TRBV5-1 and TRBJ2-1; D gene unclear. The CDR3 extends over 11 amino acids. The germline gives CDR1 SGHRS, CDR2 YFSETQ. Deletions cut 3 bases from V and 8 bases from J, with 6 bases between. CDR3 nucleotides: TGCGCCAGCAGCTCCGCCTATGAGCAGTTCTTC. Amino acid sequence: CASSSAYEQFF.

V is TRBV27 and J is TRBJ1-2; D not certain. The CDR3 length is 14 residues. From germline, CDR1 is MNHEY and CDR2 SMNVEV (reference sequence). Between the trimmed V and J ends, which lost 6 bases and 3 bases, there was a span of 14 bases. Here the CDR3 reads CASSPFGSDYGYTF. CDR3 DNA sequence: TGTGCCAGCAGCCCCTTCGGGAGTGACTATGGCTACACCTTC.

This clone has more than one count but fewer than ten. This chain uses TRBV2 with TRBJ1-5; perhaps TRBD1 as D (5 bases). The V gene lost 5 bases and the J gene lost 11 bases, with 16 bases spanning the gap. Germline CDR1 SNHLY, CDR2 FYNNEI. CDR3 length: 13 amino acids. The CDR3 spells CASSPSGERAQHF. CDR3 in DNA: TGTGCCAGCAGTCCCTCGGGGGAACGGGCCCAGCATTTT.

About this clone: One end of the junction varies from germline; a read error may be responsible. The CDR3 DNA sequence: TGTGCCAGTAGCTGGGGGACAGGCAATCAGCCCCAGCATTTT. The encoded protein is CASSWGTGNQPQHF. The chain links TRBV5-5 to TRBJ1-5; 7 nucleotides line up with TRBD1. This CDR3 is built from 14 residues. Germline CDR1 SGHKS, CDR2 YYEKEE (reference sequence).

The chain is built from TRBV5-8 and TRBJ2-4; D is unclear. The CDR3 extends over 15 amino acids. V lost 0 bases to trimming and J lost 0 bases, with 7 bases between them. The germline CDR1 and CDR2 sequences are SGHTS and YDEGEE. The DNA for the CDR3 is TGTGCCAGCAGCTTGGAACGGGTAGCCAAAAACATTCAGTACTTC. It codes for CASSLERVAKNIQYF.